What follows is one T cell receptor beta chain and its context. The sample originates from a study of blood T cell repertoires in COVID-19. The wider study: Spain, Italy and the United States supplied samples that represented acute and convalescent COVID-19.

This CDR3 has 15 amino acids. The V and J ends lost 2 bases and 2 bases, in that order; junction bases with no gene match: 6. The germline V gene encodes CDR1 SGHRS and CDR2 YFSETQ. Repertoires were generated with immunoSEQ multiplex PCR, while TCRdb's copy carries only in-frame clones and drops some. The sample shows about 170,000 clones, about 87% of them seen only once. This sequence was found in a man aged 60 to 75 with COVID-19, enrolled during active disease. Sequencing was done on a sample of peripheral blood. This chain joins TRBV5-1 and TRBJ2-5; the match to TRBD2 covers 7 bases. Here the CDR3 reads CASSFSGGTQETQYF. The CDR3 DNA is TGCGCCAGCAGCTTTTCGGGGGGTACTCAAGAGACCCAGTACTTC.